This TCR beta chain was recovered during a study of blood T cell repertoires in COVID-19. Study information: PBMCs, B-cell-depleted T cells, or T cells provided the cDNA or gDNA that made up the material.

Losses at the gene ends were 0 bases for V and 5 bases for J; bases not matched to a gene: 10. The germline V gene encodes CDR1 SGHRS and CDR2 YFSETQ. This CDR3 has 16 amino acids. Original analysis: It was from reference gene primer amplification that nucleated cell counts were estimated. The method was immunoSEQ multiplex PCR; TCRdb's version includes in-frame clones alone and lacks a portion of them. That table supplies the V and J calls and clone size; D and trimming were determined from the DNA. The table lists roughly 200,000 clones, roughly four fifths of them singletons, with less than 5.5% in the top ten.

The V gene is TRBV5-1, the J gene TRBJ2-5, with 7 bases lining up with TRBD2. The origin of this receptor is a man between 50 and 59 years old with active or convalescent COVID-19. The sequenced sample was peripheral blood. The CDR3 is CASSLGAAGTRETQYF. CDR3 in DNA: TGCGCCAGCAGCTTGGGGGCAGCGGGGACCCGGGAGACCCAGTACTTC. Drawing the rest from reference TRBV5-1 and TRBJ2-5, the complete variable domain is KAGVTQTPRYLIKTRGQQVTLSCSPISGHRSVSWYQQTPGQGLQFLFEYFSETQRNKGNFPGRFSGRQFSNSRSEMNVSTLELGDSALYLCASSLGAAGTRETQYFGPGTRLLVL.